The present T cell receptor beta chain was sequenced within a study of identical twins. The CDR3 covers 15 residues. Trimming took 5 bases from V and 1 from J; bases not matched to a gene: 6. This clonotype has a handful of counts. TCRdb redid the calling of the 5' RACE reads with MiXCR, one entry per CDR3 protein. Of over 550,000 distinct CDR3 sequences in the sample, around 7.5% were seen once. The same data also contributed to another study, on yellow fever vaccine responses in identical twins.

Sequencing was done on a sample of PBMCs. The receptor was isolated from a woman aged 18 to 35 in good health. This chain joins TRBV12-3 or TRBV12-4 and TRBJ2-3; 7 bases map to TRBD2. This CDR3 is CASSRSGIGTDTQYF. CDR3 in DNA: TGTGCCAGCAGTCGAAGCGGGATCGGCACAGATACGCAGTATTTT.